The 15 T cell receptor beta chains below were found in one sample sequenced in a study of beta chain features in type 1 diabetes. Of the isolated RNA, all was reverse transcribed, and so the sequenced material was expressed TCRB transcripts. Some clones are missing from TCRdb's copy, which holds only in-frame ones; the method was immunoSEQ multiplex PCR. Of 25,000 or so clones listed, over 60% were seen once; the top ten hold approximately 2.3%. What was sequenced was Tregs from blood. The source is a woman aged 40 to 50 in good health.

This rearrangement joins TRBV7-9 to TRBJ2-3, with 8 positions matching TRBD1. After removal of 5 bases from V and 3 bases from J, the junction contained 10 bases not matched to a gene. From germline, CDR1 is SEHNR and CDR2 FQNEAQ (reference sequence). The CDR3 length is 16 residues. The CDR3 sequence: CASSRTGPLWTDTQYF. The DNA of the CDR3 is TGTGCCAGCAGCCGGACAGGGCCCTTGTGGACAGATACGCAGTATTTT.

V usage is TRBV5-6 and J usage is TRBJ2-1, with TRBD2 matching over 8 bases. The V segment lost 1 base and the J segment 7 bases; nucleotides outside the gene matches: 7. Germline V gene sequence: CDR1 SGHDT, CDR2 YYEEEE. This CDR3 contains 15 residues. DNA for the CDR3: TGTGCCAGCAGCTTGAGAGGACTAGCCATGAATGAGCAGTTCTTC. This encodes CASSLRGLAMNEQFF.

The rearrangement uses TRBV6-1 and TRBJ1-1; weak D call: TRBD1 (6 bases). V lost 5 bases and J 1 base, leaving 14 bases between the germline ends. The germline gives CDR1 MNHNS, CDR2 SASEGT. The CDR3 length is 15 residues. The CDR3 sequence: CASSPQQGTNTEAFF. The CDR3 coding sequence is TGTGCCAGCAGTCCCCAACAGGGTACGAACACTGAAGCTTTCTTT.

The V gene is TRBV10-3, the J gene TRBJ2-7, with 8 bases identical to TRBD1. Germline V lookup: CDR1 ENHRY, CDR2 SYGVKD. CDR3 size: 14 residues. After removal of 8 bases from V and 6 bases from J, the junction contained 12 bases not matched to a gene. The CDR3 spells CAICPSDRAAEQYF. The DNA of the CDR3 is TGTGCCATCTGCCCCTCGGACAGGGCAGCCGAGCAGTACTTC.

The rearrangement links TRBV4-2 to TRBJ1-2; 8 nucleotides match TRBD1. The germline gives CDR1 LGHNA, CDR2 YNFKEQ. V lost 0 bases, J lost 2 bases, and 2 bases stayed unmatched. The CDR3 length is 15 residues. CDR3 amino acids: CASSQEDRDNYGYTF. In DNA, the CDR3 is TGTGCCAGCAGCCAAGAGGACAGGGACAACTATGGCTACACCTTC.

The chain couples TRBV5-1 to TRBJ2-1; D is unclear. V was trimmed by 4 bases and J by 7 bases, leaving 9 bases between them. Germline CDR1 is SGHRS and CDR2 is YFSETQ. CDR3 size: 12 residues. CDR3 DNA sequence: TGCGCCAGCAGCCCTACGGGTAATGAGCAGTTCTTC. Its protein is CASSPTGNEQFF.

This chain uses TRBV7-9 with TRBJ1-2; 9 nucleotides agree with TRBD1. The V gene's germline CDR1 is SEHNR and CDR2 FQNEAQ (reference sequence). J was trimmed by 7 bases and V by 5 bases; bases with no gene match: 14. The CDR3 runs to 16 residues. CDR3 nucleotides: TGTGCCAGCAGCCCCGGGACAGGGAAAAGTGTGTTTGGCTACACCTTC. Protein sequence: CASSPGTGKSVFGYTF.

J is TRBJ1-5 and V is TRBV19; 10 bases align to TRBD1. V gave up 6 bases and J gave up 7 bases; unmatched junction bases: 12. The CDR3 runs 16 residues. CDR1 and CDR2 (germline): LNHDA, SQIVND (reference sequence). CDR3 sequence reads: CASSHMTGGLVQPQHF. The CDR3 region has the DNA TGTGCCAGTAGCCATATGACAGGGGGCTTGGTACAGCCCCAGCATTTT.

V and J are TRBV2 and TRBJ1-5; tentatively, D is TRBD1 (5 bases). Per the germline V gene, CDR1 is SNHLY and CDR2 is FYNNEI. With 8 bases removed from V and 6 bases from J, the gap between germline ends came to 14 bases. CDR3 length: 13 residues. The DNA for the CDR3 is TGTGCCAGCTTGCAGGGAACTGGTCAGCCCCAGCATTTT. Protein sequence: CASLQGTGQPQHF.

CDR3 residues: CASSFWTGGLTDTQYF. CDR3 coding DNA: TGTGCCAGCAGCTTCTGGACAGGAGGGCTCACAGATACGCAGTATTTT. The rearrangement links TRBV7-9 to TRBJ2-3; weak D call: TRBD1 (7 bases). The CDR3 length is 16 residues. Between the trimmed V and J ends, which lost 3 bases and 2 bases, there was a span of 15 bases. From germline, CDR1 is SEHNR and CDR2 FQNEAQ (reference sequence).

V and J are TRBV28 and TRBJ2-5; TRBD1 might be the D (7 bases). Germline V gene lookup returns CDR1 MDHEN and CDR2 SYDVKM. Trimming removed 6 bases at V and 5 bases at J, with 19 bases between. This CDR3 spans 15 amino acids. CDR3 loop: CASSPLEGAGETQYF. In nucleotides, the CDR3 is TGTGCCAGCAGCCCTTTGGAGGGGGCCGGGGAGACCCAGTACTTC. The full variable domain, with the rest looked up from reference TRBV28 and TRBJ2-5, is DVKVTQSSRYLVKRTGEKVFLECVQDMDHENMFWYRQDPGLGLRLIYFSYDVKMKEKGDIPEGYSVSREKKERFSLILESASTNQTSMYLCASSPLEGAGETQYFGPGTRLLVL.

The CDR3 spells CASSQEEGFEQYF. CDR3 sequence (DNA): TGCGCCAGCAGCCAAGAGGAGGGGTTCGAGCAGTACTTC. This chain joins TRBV4-3 and TRBJ2-7, with a weak D call TRBD2 (6 bases). The CDR3 is made up of 13 amino acids. V was clipped by 0 bases and J by 6 bases, with 9 bases between them. CDR1 and CDR2 (germline): LGHNA, YSLEER.

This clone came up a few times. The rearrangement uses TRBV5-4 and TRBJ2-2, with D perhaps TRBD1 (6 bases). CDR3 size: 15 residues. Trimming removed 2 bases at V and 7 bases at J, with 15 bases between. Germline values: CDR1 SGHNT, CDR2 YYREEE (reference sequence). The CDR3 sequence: CASSFPGARGGELFF. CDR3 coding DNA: TGTGCCAGCAGCTTCCCCGGGGCCAGGGGCGGGGAGCTGTTTTTT.

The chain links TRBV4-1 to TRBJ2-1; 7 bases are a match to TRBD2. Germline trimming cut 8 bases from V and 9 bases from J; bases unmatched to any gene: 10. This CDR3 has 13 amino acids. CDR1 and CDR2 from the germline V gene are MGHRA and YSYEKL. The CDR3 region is CASRGDSSREQFF. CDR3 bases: TGCGCCAGCCGGGGGGATAGTTCTCGTGAGCAGTTCTTC.

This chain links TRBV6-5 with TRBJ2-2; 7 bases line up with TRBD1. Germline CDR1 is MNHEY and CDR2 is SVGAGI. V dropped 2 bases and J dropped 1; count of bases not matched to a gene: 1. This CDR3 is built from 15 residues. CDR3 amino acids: CASSYGTVNTGELFF. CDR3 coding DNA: TGTGCCAGCAGTTACGGGACAGTGAACACCGGGGAGCTGTTTTTT.